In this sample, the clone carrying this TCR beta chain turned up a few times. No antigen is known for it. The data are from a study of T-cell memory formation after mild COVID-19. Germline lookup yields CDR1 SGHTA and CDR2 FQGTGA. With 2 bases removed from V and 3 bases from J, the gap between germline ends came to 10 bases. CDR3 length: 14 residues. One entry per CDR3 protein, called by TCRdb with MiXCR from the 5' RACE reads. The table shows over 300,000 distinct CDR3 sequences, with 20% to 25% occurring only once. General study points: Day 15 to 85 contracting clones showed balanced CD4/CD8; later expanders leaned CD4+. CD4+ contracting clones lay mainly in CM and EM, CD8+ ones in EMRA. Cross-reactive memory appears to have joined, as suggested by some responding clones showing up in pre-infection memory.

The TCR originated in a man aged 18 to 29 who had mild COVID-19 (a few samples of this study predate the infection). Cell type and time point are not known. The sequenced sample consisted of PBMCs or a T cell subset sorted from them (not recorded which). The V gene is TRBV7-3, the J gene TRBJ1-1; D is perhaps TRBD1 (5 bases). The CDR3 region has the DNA TGTGCCAGCAGCTTAGGGGCCCAGTACACTGAAGCTTTCTTT. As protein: CASSLGAQYTEAFF.